The clone carrying this T cell receptor beta chain was found a few times. This CDR3 region has 13 residues. After removal of 9 bases from V and 7 bases from J, the junction contained 7 bases not matched to a gene. Germline CDR1 reads LNHDA; CDR2 reads SQIVND (reference sequence). This record belongs to a study of blood T cell repertoires in COVID-19. About the study: Italy, Spain and the United States were the sources of the convalescent and acute COVID-19 samples. T cells, B-cell-depleted T cells, or PBMCs provided the cDNA or gDNA that served as material.

As originally analysed: Using reference gene primer amplification, nucleated cell counts were estimated. TCRdb's table, derived via immunoSEQ multiplex PCR, lists solely in-frame clones and lacks some. V and J calls and clone size are given by that table; D and trimming were obtained from the DNA. Found here are 97,000 or so clones, 84% of them singletons; the top ten hold 7.5% to 10%. This sequence originates from a man in his forties with active or convalescent COVID-19. The genes are TRBV19 and TRBJ1-5; 9 nucleotides match TRBD1. The sequenced material came from peripheral blood. CDR3 nucleotide sequence: TGTGCCAGCTGCCGGGACAGGGAACAGCCCCAGCATTTT. As protein: CASCRDREQPQHF.